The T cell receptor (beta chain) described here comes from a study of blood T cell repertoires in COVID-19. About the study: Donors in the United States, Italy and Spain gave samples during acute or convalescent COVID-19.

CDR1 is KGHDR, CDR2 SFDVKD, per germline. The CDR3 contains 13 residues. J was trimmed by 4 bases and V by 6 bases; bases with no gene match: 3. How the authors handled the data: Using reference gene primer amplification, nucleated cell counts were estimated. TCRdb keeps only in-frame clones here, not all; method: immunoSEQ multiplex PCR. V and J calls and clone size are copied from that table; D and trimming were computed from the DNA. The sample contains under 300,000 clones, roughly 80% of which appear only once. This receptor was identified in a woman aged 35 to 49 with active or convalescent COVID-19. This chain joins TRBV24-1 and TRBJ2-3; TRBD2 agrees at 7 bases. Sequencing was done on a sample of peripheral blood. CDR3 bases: TGTGCCACCAGTCGCGGGGGATCAGATACGCAGTATTTT. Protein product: CATSRGGSDTQYF.